These 28 T cell receptor beta chains were sequenced from one sample in a study of shared clonotypes between healthy human individuals. Sequencing was performed with immunoSEQ multiplex PCR; in TCRdb, only in-frame clones are kept and a portion is missing. The sample records about a million clones, 60% to 85% being singletons. Source material: memory CD4+ T cells from PBMCs. Subset in this sample: CD45RA-negative fraction. These receptors originate from a man aged 18 to 30 in good health. Some clones in this sample may be carry-over from other donors' samples.

The rearrangement joins TRBV7-2 to TRBJ2-7, with TRBD1 as a possible D gene (6 bases). Trimming stripped 1 base from V and 2 bases from J, with 12 bases between. The CDR3 sequence is 15 residues long. Germline loops: CDR1 SGHTA, CDR2 FQGNSA. CDR3 region: CASSLDTGNPYEQYF. Written as DNA, the CDR3 is TGTGCCAGCAGCTTAGATACAGGGAATCCCTACGAGCAGTACTTC.

As to this clone: At the DNA level, this CDR3 is encoded by other sequences in the same sample as well. The chain joins TRBV28 to TRBJ1-5; D unresolved. Germline-derived CDR1 and CDR2 are MDHEN and SYDVKM. CDR3 length: 15 amino acids. Trimming shortened V by 2 bases and J by 2 bases, and 10 bases separated the two germline ends. The CDR3, as DNA: TGTGCCAGCAGTTTAGTAGGGTGGGGCAATCAGCCCCAGCATTTT. Protein sequence: CASSLVGWGNQPQHF.

This chain uses TRBV7-9 with TRBJ1-2; D is uncertain. V was pared by 1 base and J by 0 bases, with 9 bases between. The CDR3 totals 15 residues. Germline V gives CDR1 SEHNR, CDR2 FQNEAQ (reference sequence). This CDR3 is CASSLVAPANYGYTF. The DNA of the CDR3 is TGTGCCAGCAGCTTAGTGGCACCAGCTAACTATGGCTACACCTTC.

The gene calls are TRBV9 and TRBJ2-2; the match to TRBD2 covers 12 bases. CDR1 is SGDLS, CDR2 YYNGEE, per germline. The CDR3 contains 16 residues. The junction had 3 bases not matched to a gene; V was cut back by 0 bases and J by 6 bases. The DNA for the CDR3 is TGTGCCAGCAGCGTAGGACTAGCGGGAGATCCCGGGGAGCTGTTTTTT. This codes for CASSVGLAGDPGELFF. Full variable domain (missing parts from reference TRBV9 and TRBJ2-2): DSGVTQTPKHLITATGQRVTLRCSPRSGDLSVYWYQQSLDQGLQFLIQYYNGEERAKGNILERFSAQQFPDLHSELNLSSLELGDSALYFCASSVGLAGDPGELFFGEGSRLTVL.

The rearrangement links TRBV5-1 to TRBJ2-7; TRBD2 matches 10 bases. CDR3 length equals 15 residues. The V and J ends lost 1 base and 3 bases, in that order; junction bases with no gene match: 4. CDR1 and CDR2 from the germline V gene are SGHRS and YFSETQ. The DNA for the CDR3 is TGCGCCAGCAGCTTGCTAGCGGGAGAACTCTACGAGCAGTACTTC. This codes for CASSLLAGELYEQYF. The whole variable domain, remainder taken from reference TRBV5-1 and TRBJ2-7, is KAGVTQTPRYLIKTRGQQVTLSCSPISGHRSVSWYQQTPGQGLQFLFEYFSETQRNKGNFPGRFSGRQFSNSRSEMNVSTLELGDSALYLCASSLLAGELYEQYFGPGTRLTVT.

The chain couples TRBV7-2 to TRBJ1-2, with D tentatively TRBD1 (6 bases). The V gene lost 2 bases and the J gene lost 3 bases, with 13 bases spanning the gap. This CDR3 contains 15 residues. Per germline, CDR1 SGHTA and CDR2 FQGNSA. As DNA, the CDR3 is TGTGCCAGCAGCTTAATGTCAGGGGCGGACTATGGCTACACCTTC. Translated, it gives CASSLMSGADYGYTF.

This clone was observed a single time. V usage is TRBV7-2 and J usage is TRBJ2-3; D remains ambiguous. V was pared by 0 bases and J by 1 base, with 5 bases between. The CDR3 sequence is 14 residues long. Germline loops: CDR1 SGHTA, CDR2 FQGNSA. CDR3 region: CASSLAFRTDTQYF. The CDR3 bases are TGTGCCAGCAGCTTAGCATTCCGCACAGATACGCAGTATTTT.

The rearrangement joins TRBV5-1 to TRBJ2-5, with 10 positions matching TRBD2. CDR3 size: 12 residues. V was clipped by 9 bases and J by 4 bases; unmatched bases: 3. Looked up from germline, CDR1 is SGHRS and CDR2 is YFSETQ. This CDR3 is CATRTSGETQYF. The DNA of the CDR3 is TGCGCCACCCGGACTAGCGGAGAGACCCAGTACTTC.

This clone was detected only once. The rearrangement links TRBV19 to TRBJ1-2; possibly TRBD1 for D (5 bases). CDR1 is LNHDA, CDR2 SQIVND, per germline (reference sequence). The V end was cut by 5 bases, the J end by 2 bases, with 18 bases between. The CDR3 is 16 residues long. Here the CDR3 reads CASSQKPGRRNYGYTF. CDR3 nucleotide sequence: TGTGCCAGTAGTCAGAAACCGGGACGGCGGAACTATGGCTACACCTTC.

This chain connects TRBV4-1 to TRBJ2-7; the D gene could be TRBD1 or TRBD2 (5 bases each). Trimming pared 1 base from V and 5 bases from J, leaving 18 bases between. This CDR3 has 16 residues. Germline values: CDR1 MGHRA, CDR2 YSYEKL. DNA of the CDR3: TGCGCCAGCAGCCAAGCCACCCGGGACCCCAGCCACGAGCAGTACTTC. Translation gives CASSQATRDPSHEQYF.

The chain combines TRBV6-1 with TRBJ1-1; D not certain. The CDR3 covers 13 residues. V was pared by 4 bases and J by 4 bases, with 10 bases between. Germline-derived CDR1 and CDR2 are MNHNS and SASEGT. Here the CDR3 reads CASSVELGTEAFF. The DNA for the CDR3 is TGTGCCAGCAGTGTGGAACTTGGCACTGAAGCTTTCTTT.

The sample holds many counts of this clone. This rearrangement joins TRBV28 to TRBJ1-1; a weak D match, TRBD1 (5 bases). V was cut by 3 bases and J by 6 bases, with 11 bases left in between. There are 13 residues in the CDR3. Germline CDR1 and CDR2: MDHEN and SYDVKM. CDR3 bases: TGTGCCAGCAGTTTCGGGGGTGTTCCTGAAGCTTTCTTT. Its protein product is CASSFGGVPEAFF.

Only a few counts were recorded for this clone. V is TRBV21-1 and J is TRBJ2-1; the table's D call, TRBD2, has no DNA check behind it. TRBV21-1 is classified as a pseudogene. The CDR3 is 14 amino acids. CDR3: CAGEWRWAYNEQFF. The CDR3 nucleotides are TGTGCCGGGGAGTGGAGGTGGGCCTACAATGAGCAGTTCTTC.

J is TRBJ1-4 and V is TRBV30, with 12 bases identical to TRBD1. The CDR3 spans 13 residues. V was pared by 5 bases and J by 8 bases, with 3 bases of the junction left unmatched. Germline V gives CDR1 GTSNPN, CDR2 SVGIG (reference sequence). CDR3 coding DNA: TGTGCCTGGGGGACAGGGGGCTTCGAAAAACTGTTTTTT. Translated: CAWGTGGFEKLFF.

On this clone itself: Relative to the germline gene, one junction end is altered; a read error may explain this. The gene calls are TRBV6-4 and TRBJ2-1; D unclear. Germline V CDR1 and CDR2: MRHNA, SNTAGT. The CDR3 has 13 amino acids. The CDR3 loop reads CASNSVAYNKQFF. The DNA of the CDR3 is TGTGCCAGCAATTCCGTTGCCTACAATAAGCAGTTCTTC.

The chain couples TRBV19 to TRBJ1-5; no definite D call. Trimming stripped 2 bases from V and 7 bases from J, with 9 bases between. Looked up from germline, CDR1 is LNHDA and CDR2 is SQIVND (reference sequence). This CDR3 is 13 amino acids long. As DNA, the CDR3 is TGTGCCAGTAGTATACGTGTAGTCCAGCCCCAGCATTTT. Its translation: CASSIRVVQPQHF.

This CDR3 reads CASRPQGSSYEQYF. The CDR3 nucleotides read TGTGCCAGCAGACCACAGGGGAGCTCCTACGAGCAGTACTTC. The chain couples TRBV6-1 to TRBJ2-7; 7 positions agree with TRBD1. The V gene's germline CDR1 is MNHNS and CDR2 SASEGT. The CDR3 sequence is 14 residues long. With 6 bases clipped from V and 0 bases from J, the junction kept 5 bases outside the gene matches.

As to this clone: Other DNA sequences in this specimen translate into the identical CDR3. J is TRBJ2-5 and V is TRBV10-3; unclear D gene. The CDR3 length is 11 residues. Germline V gene data show CDR1 as ENHRY and CDR2 as SYGVKD. Trimming stripped 4 bases from V and 5 bases from J, with 5 bases between. The CDR3 spells CAISGGETQYF. The CDR3 coding sequence is TGTGCCATCAGTGGGGGTGAGACCCAGTACTTC.

This rearrangement joins TRBV28 to TRBJ2-6; D gene ambiguous. The CDR3 has 14 amino acids. Trimming shortened V by 4 bases and J by 4 bases, and 8 bases separated the two germline ends. Germline loops: CDR1 MDHEN, CDR2 SYDVKM. The CDR3 coding sequence is TGTGCCAGCAGTTCCTCGAGAGGGGCCAACGTCCTGACTTTC. This codes for CASSSSRGANVLTF.

This chain uses TRBV27 with TRBJ2-7, with D possibly being TRBD2 (5 bases). Between the trimmed V and J ends, which lost 7 bases and 0 bases, there was a span of 13 bases. Per germline, CDR1 MNHEY and CDR2 SMNVEV (reference sequence). The CDR3 length is 14 residues. This chain's CDR3 is CASNRGRSSYEQYF. CDR3 DNA sequence: TGTGCCAGCAATAGAGGGAGATCCTCCTACGAGCAGTACTTC.

This chain joins TRBV28 and TRBJ2-7, with unresolved D. V was clipped by 4 bases and J by 6 bases, with 7 bases between them. Per germline, CDR1 MDHEN and CDR2 SYDVKM. The CDR3 has 11 amino acids. CDR3 loop: CASSSAVEQYF. CDR3 nucleotides: TGTGCCAGCAGTTCCGCGGTCGAGCAGTACTTC. The whole variable domain, filled in from reference TRBV28 and TRBJ2-7, reads DVKVTQSSRYLVKRTGEKVFLECVQDMDHENMFWYRQDPGLGLRLIYFSYDVKMKEKGDIPEGYSVSREKKERFSLILESASTNQTSMYLCASSSAVEQYFGPGTRLTVT.

V is TRBV5-1 and J is TRBJ2-6, with D hard to call. The CDR3 loop spans 14 amino acids. The germline V and J ends were trimmed by 3 bases and 3 bases, with 7 bases remaining between them. CDR1 is SGHRS and CDR2 is YFSETQ in the germline V gene. The CDR3 sequence: CASSSADGANVLTF. DNA of the CDR3: TGCGCCAGCAGCTCGGCTGATGGGGCCAACGTCCTGACTTTC.

The chain joins TRBV4-1 to TRBJ2-1; the D gene is possibly TRBD2 (6 bases). V lost 1 base, J lost 6 bases, and 13 bases lay in between. There are 15 residues in the CDR3. The germline CDR1 and CDR2 sequences are MGHRA and YSYEKL. The CDR3 loop reads CASSQVGSVSNEQFF. Here the CDR3 DNA reads TGCGCCAGCAGCCAAGTCGGGAGTGTCTCCAATGAGCAGTTCTTC.

The chain has TRBV19 and TRBJ2-7, with D perhaps matching TRBD1 (6 bases). Per the germline V gene, CDR1 is LNHDA and CDR2 is SQIVND (reference sequence). Trimming left V 8 bases short and J 0 bases short, with 20 bases between. The CDR3 sequence is 16 residues long. DNA of the CDR3: TGTGCCAGTCGGGGTGAATTGGGGGCGCTCTCCTACGAGCAGTACTTC. It translates to CASRGELGALSYEQYF.

This clone was found a few times. V usage is TRBV29-1 and J usage is TRBJ2-7; TRBD2 matches at 13 bases. The CDR3 covers 19 residues. J lost 2 bases, V lost 6 bases, and 19 bases had no gene match. Germline loops: CDR1 SQVTM, CDR2 ANQGSEA. CDR3 sequence: CSVVLQGGTSGTLPYEQYF. Here the CDR3 DNA reads TGCAGCGTAGTACTTCAGGGGGGGACTAGCGGGACCCTCCCCTACGAGCAGTACTTC.

The V call is TRBV7-9, the J call TRBJ1-2, with a weak D call TRBD1 (5 bases). Per the germline V gene, CDR1 is SEHNR and CDR2 is FQNEAQ (reference sequence). This CDR3 has 14 amino acids. Between the trimmed V and J ends, which lost 1 base and 7 bases, there was a span of 13 bases. The CDR3 DNA is TGTGCCAGCAGCTTAGAGGGACTCTTCGGTGGCTACACCTTC. Its translation is CASSLEGLFGGYTF.

The V gene is TRBV28, the J gene TRBJ1-2; possible D gene TRBD1, 5 bases. V was pared by 5 bases and J by 7 bases, with 11 bases between. In germline, CDR1 is MDHEN, CDR2 SYDVKM. The CDR3 is made up of 12 amino acids. CDR3 sequence (DNA): TGTGCCAGCAGTCCCCCAGGGATTGGCTACACCTTC. Its protein is CASSPPGIGYTF.

This clone was recorded only once. The V and J genes are TRBV28 and TRBJ1-5, with D tentatively TRBD1 (6 bases). This CDR3 region has 19 residues. The V end lost 7 bases, the J end lost 4 bases, and 29 bases lay between the germline ends. Germline V CDR1 and CDR2: MDHEN, SYDVKM. CDR3 region: CASNLGRGAGVAANQPQHF. The CDR3 region has the DNA TGTGCCAGCAATCTTGGCCGGGGGGCTGGTGTGGCTGCTAATCAGCCCCAGCATTTT.